This TCR beta chain was observed in a study of blood T cell repertoires in COVID-19. Sequencing used immunoSEQ multiplex PCR; TCRdb keeps in-frame clones, though not all of them. In the table there are around 140,000 clones, about three quarters of which are singletons. Germline V gene lookup returns CDR1 ENHRY and CDR2 SYGVKD. CDR3 length: 14 residues. The germline V and J ends were trimmed by 3 bases and 5 bases, with 13 bases remaining between them. Regarding this clone: The same CDR3 is also encoded by other DNA sequences in this sample.

The chain has TRBV10-3 and TRBJ1-1; D may be TRBD1 (6 bases). Sequenced sample: peripheral blood. The source of this sequence is a woman in her 50s with active or convalescent COVID-19. The CDR3 coding sequence is TGTGCCATCAGTGAACAGGGAAGGCGTACTGAAGCTTTCTTT. This encodes CAISEQGRRTEAFF.